The 5 T cell receptor beta chains listed next were all sequenced from one sample in a study of early T cells in non-severe SARS-CoV-2 infection. TCRdb reprocessed the 5' RACE reads with MiXCR, giving one entry per CDR3 protein. Among about 70,000 distinct CDR3 sequences listed, roughly 15% were seen once. Sequenced here: whole blood, sampled at baseline. Receptors originate from an adult who was a healthcare worker with PCR-confirmed SARS-CoV-2 infection or an uninfected control (not recorded which).

This clonotype was seen more than once but under ten times. The chain has TRBV12-3 or TRBV12-4 and TRBJ2-3, with D hard to call. CDR3 size: 14 residues. V shed 5 bases and J shed 0 bases, with 9 bases lying between them. DNA for the CDR3: TGTGCCAGCAGTCCGGAAATCAGCACAGATACGCAGTATTTT. This sequence encodes CASSPEISTDTQYF.

This sequence joins TRBV6-2 or TRBV6-3 and TRBJ1-1, with D possibly being TRBD1 (6 bases). V was clipped by 6 bases and J by 4 bases, with 24 bases between them. The CDR3 runs to 17 residues. Germline assignment: CDR1 MNHEY and CDR2 SVGEGT. The CDR3 DNA reads TGTGCCAGCAGAGAAGGGAAGGCAGGGGTGAGTCGCACTGAAGCTTTCTTT. It encodes CASREGKAGVSRTEAFF.

The chain joins TRBV2 to TRBJ2-1; TRBD2 aligns across 10 bases. The germline V gene has CDR1 SNHLY and CDR2 FYNNEI. The CDR3 runs to 15 residues. V dropped 5 bases and J dropped 7; count of bases not matched to a gene: 8. CDR3 nucleotide sequence: TGTGCCAGCAGTCTCCCAGCGGGAGGGCCGAATGAGCAGTTCTTC. Translation: CASSLPAGGPNEQFF.

The sample holds a few counts of this clonotype. This chain links TRBV7-9 with TRBJ2-2; 9 bases align to TRBD1. The CDR3 consists of 14 residues. Trimming at V came to 3 bases and at J to 7 bases, leaving 3 bases not matched to a gene. Germline V gene lookup returns CDR1 SEHNR and CDR2 FQNEAQ (reference sequence). For the CDR3, the DNA is TGTGCCAGCAGCTTGGGACAGGGAATCGGGGAGCTGTTTTTT. Translating it yields CASSLGQGIGELFF.

The chain links TRBV9 to TRBJ2-1; D is undetermined. Trimming pared 3 bases from V and 9 bases from J, leaving 7 bases between. This CDR3 is built from 11 residues. Germline CDR1 reads SGDLS; CDR2 reads YYNGEE. CDR3 sequence reads: CASSAESEQFF. The CDR3 bases are TGTGCCAGCAGCGCAGAGAGTGAGCAGTTCTTC.